The rows below give T cell receptor beta chains drawn from one sample of a study of beta chain features in type 1 diabetes. Sequenced by immunoSEQ multiplex PCR; TCRdb stores in-frame clones only, minus some. The data show hundreds of thousands of clones, about 14% seen once. Sequences were obtained from naive CD4+ T cells from blood. Receptors originate from a man aged 18 to 29 with type 1 diabetes. The CDR3 runs from the conserved cysteine through the conserved F or W. D genes are given only for firm matches. Size values are once, few and many counts, or a class for expanded clones, and some rows have none.

>TRBJ1-2|TRBD1|TRBV29-1|-
TGCAGCGTAGAAATTAGACAGGGAAATGGCTACACCTTC
CSVEIRQGNGYTF
>TRBJ2-7|TRBD2|TRBV6-5|few
TGTGCCAGCGGGGGACTAGCGGCGTACGAGCAGTACTTC
CASGGLAAYEQYF
>TRBJ1-4|-|TRBV7-2|-
TGTGCCAGCAGCTCACCCCCGGCCCGGGGAAAACTGTTTTTT
CASSSPPARGKLFF
>TRBJ2-2|-|TRBV7-2|-
TGTGCCAGCAGCCCAAGGGGGAACGGGGAGCTGTTTTTT
CASSPRGNGELFF
>TRBJ2-5|-|TRBV30|-
TGTGCCTGGAGTGTACGGCAGGCCGAGACCCAGTACTTC
CAWSVRQAETQYF
>TRBJ1-2|-|TRBV5-1|-
TGCGCCAGCAGCTTGGATTCTCCGGACGATGGCTACACCTTC
CASSLDSPDDGYTF
>TRBJ2-5|-|TRBV7-2|-
TGTGCCAGCAGCTTGGGCGGGGCTATACAAGAGACCCAGTACTTC
CASSLGGAIQETQYF
>TRBJ1-1|TRBD1|TRBV6-5|-
TGTGCCAGCAGACCACTACAGGGGGCGGTCACTGAAGCTTTCTTT
CASRPLQGAVTEAFF
>TRBJ1-2|-|TRBV30|few
TGTGCCTGGTTTGGGAGGCCGGATGGCTACACCTTC
CAWFGRPDGYTF
>TRBJ2-1|-|TRBV15|-
TGTGCCACCAGCAGAGACCGCAACCCAGAGACAGGTTCCGATGAGCAGTTCTTC
CATSRDRNPETGSDEQFF
>TRBJ2-3|-|TRBV11-2|few
TGTGCCAGCAGCTCCGGGACAAAGGTGCTGTATTTT
CASSSGTKVLYF
>TRBJ2-7|-|TRBV6-6|few
TGTGCCAGCAGTCCGGGTTCCTACGAGCAGTACTTC
CASSPGSYEQYF
>TRBJ1-3|-|TRBV11-2|few
TGTGCCAGCAGCTTAATTCAGAGCCGAAGCACCATATATTTT
CASSLIQSRSTIYF
>TRBJ2-7|-|TRBV11-3|-
TGTGCCAGCAGCCAGCCCGCGGACAGAAGCCACGAGCAGTACTTC
CASSQPADRSHEQYF
>TRBJ1-1|TRBD1|TRBV10-3|-
TGTGCCATCAGTGGACAGGGGACTGAAGCTTTCTTT
CAISGQGTEAFF
>TRBJ2-1|-|TRBV30|-
TGTGCCTGGAGTGTACCCGGAGGGAATGAGCAGTTCTTC
CAWSVPGGNEQFF
>TRBJ1-2|-|TRBV20-1|few
TGCAGTGCTAGGGTATATGGCTACACCTTC
CSARVYGYTF
>TRBJ2-1|-|TRBV4-2|few
TGTGCCAGCAGCCAAGAGGACGAGCAGTTCTTC
CASSQEDEQFF
>TRBJ2-7|TRBD1|TRBV6-5|-
TGTGCCAGCAGTGTCAGGGGGACAGTAGCTTACGAGCAGTACTTC
CASSVRGTVAYEQYF
>TRBJ2-1|TRBD2|TRBV25-1|few
TGTGCCAGCAGTCCTTCCCCGGGACTACCCCGTACGGATGAGCAGTTCTTC
CASSPSPGLPRTDEQFF
>TRBJ2-6|-|TRBV4-1|-
TGCGCCAGCAGAGGGGGTCACTCTGGGGCCAACGTCCTGACTTTC
CASRGGHSGANVLTF
>TRBJ2-5|TRBD1|TRBV2|-
TGTGCCAGCAGTGAAGGACAGGGGCCACAAGAGACCCAGTACTTC
CASSEGQGPQETQYF
>TRBJ1-1|-|TRBV6-5|-
TGTGCCAGCAGCAGGGGAATTGACACTGAAGCTTTCTTT
CASSRGIDTEAFF
>TRBJ2-1|TRBD1|TRBV11-2|few
TGTGCCAGCACGGTGACAGGGTACAATGAGCAGTTCTTC
CASTVTGYNEQFF
>TRBJ1-5|-|TRBV7-2|few
TGTGCCAGCAGCTTAGCGCTGGGCAGGTGGACGCCCCAGCATTTT
CASSLALGRWTPQHF
>TRBJ1-6|-|TRBV11-2|once
TGTGCCAGCAGCTCCGGGTCGAGGGCCTATAATTCACCCCTCCACTTT
CASSSGSRAYNSPLHF
>TRBJ2-7|-|TRBV7-9|-
TGTGCCAGCAGCTCATCGACCTGGACGGACGAGCAGTACTTC
CASSSSTWTDEQYF
>TRBJ2-6|TRBD2|TRBV29-1|-
TGCAGCGTTGCTGCGGGAGGGGCTGGGGCCAACGTCCTGACTTTC
CSVAAGGAGANVLTF
>TRBJ1-4|-|TRBV7-9|few
TGTGCGAGCAACGTAGGTGGAAGTGAAAAACTGTTTTTT
CASNVGGSEKLFF
>TRBJ2-5|-|TRBV6-5|-
TGTGCCAGCAGTCGTAGTACGGGACAAGAGACCCAGTACTTC
CASSRSTGQETQYF
>TRBJ2-7|TRBD1|TRBV6-5|-
TGTGCCAGCAGTTACGGCGGGACAGGGACGTACGAGCAGTACTTC
CASSYGGTGTYEQYF
>TRBJ1-1|-|TRBV5-1|few
TGCGCCAGCAGCTTGGACTTGAACACTGAAGCTTTCTTT
CASSLDLNTEAFF
>TRBJ2-1|TRBD1|TRBV7-2|few
TGTGCCAGCAGCTCGTGGGGGACAGGGGATTCATTCGAGCAGTTCTTC
CASSSWGTGDSFEQFF
>TRBJ2-6|-|TRBV4-1|few
TGCGCCAGCAGCCCCAGGGCGTTTGGGAGCTCTGGGGCCAACGTCCTGACTTTC
CASSPRAFGSSGANVLTF
>TRBJ2-5|TRBD2|TRBV4-2|-
TGTGCCAGCAGCCAAGATACGACTAGCGGGGAGACCCAGTACTTC
CASSQDTTSGETQYF
>TRBJ2-7|TRBD1|TRBV5-6|-
TGTGCCAGCAGCTTGCTTGGGCAGGGGGCCTACGAGCAGTACTTC
CASSLLGQGAYEQYF
>TRBJ2-7|-|TRBV7-9|few
TGTGCCAGCAGCTTAGCTTGGTACGAGCAGTACTTC
CASSLAWYEQYF
>TRBJ1-3|-|TRBV4-1|few
TGCGCCAGCAGCCAATGGGGAGGAAACACCATATATTTT
CASSQWGGNTIYF
>TRBJ2-4|TRBD2|TRBV7-6|few
TGTGCCAGCAGCTTAGCAAGGAGCGGGGAGGGTTGGGCCAAAAACATTCAGTACTTC
CASSLARSGEGWAKNIQYF
>TRBJ1-1|TRBD1|TRBV18|few
TGTGCCTCAGGGAGCGGACAGGGGGCTTTCAACACTGAAGCTTTCTTT
CASGSGQGAFNTEAFF
>TRBJ2-1|-|TRBV20-1|few
TGCAGTGCTGGGGACCACAATGAGCAGTTCTTC
CSAGDHNEQFF
>TRBJ2-7|-|TRBV5-4|few
TGTGCCAGCAGAGATAGCAGCGGCTCCTACGAGCAGTACTTC
CASRDSSGSYEQYF
>TRBJ2-5|-|TRBV30|-
TGTGCCTGGAGCAGGCCGCAAGAGACCCAGTACTTC
CAWSRPQETQYF
>TRBJ2-7|-|TRBV5-1|few
TGCGCCAGCAGCTTGGCCGAGAGGGCCGAGCAGTACTTC
CASSLAERAEQYF
>TRBJ2-1|-|TRBV21-1|-
TGTGCCAGCAGCAAACTCTCGTTTGGCGGGAGGAAATTGGGTAATGAGCAGTTCTTC
CASSKLSFGGRKLGNEQFF
>TRBJ1-5|TRBD1|TRBV7-9|few
TGTGCCAGCAGCCCGGGGACAGGTAATAGCAATCAGCCCCAGCATTTT
CASSPGTGNSNQPQHF
>TRBJ1-2|-|TRBV7-2|-
TGTGCCAGCAGCTTAAACAGGGCGGCCGGCTACACCTTC
CASSLNRAAGYTF
>TRBJ2-7|-|TRBV5-4|few
TGTGCCAGCAGCCCAGGGACGGTCTCCTACGAGCAGTACTTC
CASSPGTVSYEQYF
>TRBJ2-5|-|TRBV5-5|few
TGTGCCAGCAGCCCTATGACTCAAGAGACCCAGTACTTC
CASSPMTQETQYF
>TRBJ2-7|-|TRBV14|-
TGTGCCAGCAGCCCAGGATCCTTAGGGCAGTACTTC
CASSPGSLGQYF
>TRBJ2-7|TRBD2|TRBV19|-
TGTGCCAGTAGTATCTCTAGCGGTGGCTACGAGCAGTACTTC
CASSISSGGYEQYF
>TRBJ2-1|TRBD1|TRBV4-1|-
TGCGCCAGCAGCCAACCCGGGACAGTGAGTAGGAATGAGCAGTTCTTC
CASSQPGTVSRNEQFF
>TRBJ2-3|-|TRBV29-1|few
TGCAGCGTTGCTCGAGAGGCCAAAGATACGCAGTATTTT
CSVAREAKDTQYF
>TRBJ2-3|TRBD1|TRBV18|few
TGTGCCAGCTCACCCCCGGGACAGGGGCCAGATACGCAGTATTTT
CASSPPGQGPDTQYF
>TRBJ2-2|TRBD2|TRBV4-1|few
TGCGCCAGCAGCCATTCCACTAGCGGGAGGGAAACCGGGGAGCTGTTTTTT
CASSHSTSGRETGELFF